One and the same sample provided the 23 T cell receptor beta chains below, sequenced in a study of cytomegalovirus exposure and HLA in healthy donors. The PCR used 60 Vbeta and 13 Jbeta primers. The data were produced by immunoSEQ multiplex PCR, yet TCRdb's version contains in-frame clones alone and is incomplete. The sample comprises about 140,000 clones, 73% of which are singletons, and roughly 1.3% rests with the top ten. The sequencing sample was made of PBMCs. These receptors originate from a middle-aged woman in good health and CMV-seronegative.

V usage is TRBV27 and J usage is TRBJ1-2; 9 nucleotides align to TRBD1. Germline CDR1 reads MNHEY; CDR2 reads SMNVEV (reference sequence). With 6 bases clipped from V and 5 bases from J, the junction kept 4 bases outside the gene matches. The CDR3 runs to 13 residues. CDR3 nucleotides: TGTGCCAGCAGGATAGGGACAGGGTATGGCTACACCTTC. Its translation is CASRIGTGYGYTF.

The V and J genes are TRBV12-2 and TRBJ2-7; no check of the table's D call, TRBD1, against the DNA was made. TRBV12-2 is a known pseudogene. The CDR3 runs to 15 residues. The CDR3 DNA is TGTGCAAGTCGCTCCTCTGACAGGATTGACTACGAGCAGTACGTC. Encoded protein: CASRSSDRIDYEQYV.

The chain has TRBV4-1 and TRBJ2-7, with 7 bases lining up with TRBD2. CDR1 is MGHRA, CDR2 YSYEKL, per germline. The CDR3 totals 14 residues. J was trimmed by 4 bases and V by 1 base; bases with no gene match: 4. CDR3 residues: CASSQGRGDYEQYV. The CDR3 nucleotides read TGCGCCAGCAGCCAAGGACGGGGGGATTACGAGCAGTACGTC.

V gene TRBV5-1 combines with J gene TRBJ1-2, with 9 bases fitting TRBD1. Germline CDR1 is SGHRS and CDR2 is YFSETQ. V lost 3 bases, J lost 4 bases, and 10 bases stayed unmatched. CDR3 length equals 16 residues. The CDR3: CASSSMPGQGFYGYTF. CDR3 DNA sequence: TGCGCCAGCAGCTCGATGCCGGGACAGGGATTCTATGGCTACACCTTC. The variable domain in full, completed from reference TRBV5-1 and TRBJ1-2, reads KAGVTQTPRYLIKTRGQQVTLSCSPISGHRSVSWYQQTPGQGLQFLFEYFSETQRNKGNFPGRFSGRQFSNSRSEMNVSTLELGDSALYLCASSSMPGQGFYGYTFGSGTRLTVV.

The chain recombines TRBV7-6 with TRBJ1-4; TRBD1 aligns across 9 bases. Germline lookup yields CDR1 SGHVS and CDR2 FNYEAQ. The length of the CDR3 is 16 residues. Trimming cost V 2 bases and J 4 bases; bases outside gene matches: 5. Here the CDR3 reads CASSLSGGQGNEKLFF. The CDR3, as DNA: TGTGCCAGCAGCTTAAGTGGGGGACAGGGTAATGAAAAACTGTTTTTT.

Regarding this clone: The junction departs from the called germline gene at one end, perhaps through a read error. The chain couples TRBV7-9 to TRBJ1-1, with TRBD1 matching over 9 bases. The CDR3 runs to 13 residues. In germline, CDR1 is SEHNR, CDR2 FQNEAQ (reference sequence). Written as DNA, the CDR3 is TGTTCCAGCAGCTTCGGGACAGGGACTGAAGCTTTCTTT. Protein: CSSSFGTGTEAFF.

V and J are TRBV2 and TRBJ1-2; D gene unclear. V lost 0 bases and J lost 3, with 8 bases in between. Germline CDR1 reads SNHLY; CDR2 reads FYNNEI. The CDR3 sequence is 14 residues long. The CDR3 DNA is TGTGCCAGCAGTGAAGCGGGTCAGGACTATGGCTACACCTTC. Residues: CASSEAGQDYGYTF.

This sequence joins TRBV5-1 and TRBJ1-2, with 7 bases that match TRBD1. The CDR3 runs 17 residues. With V trimmed by 3 bases and J by 0 bases, 11 bases remained unmatched. Germline lookup yields CDR1 SGHRS and CDR2 YFSETQ. The CDR3 spells CASSSLLGTAPNYGYTF. CDR3 sequence (DNA): TGCGCCAGCAGCTCCCTCCTTGGGACAGCCCCTAACTATGGCTACACCTTC.

The chain recombines TRBV28 with TRBJ2-2; no clear D gene. The germline V gene has CDR1 MDHEN and CDR2 SYDVKM. The CDR3 totals 15 residues. Trimming pared 6 bases from V and 1 base from J, leaving 12 bases between. For the CDR3, the DNA is TGTGCCAGCAGCTCCCTGACACTGAACACCGGGGAGCTGTTTTTT. Its translation: CASSSLTLNTGELFF. The full variable domain, rest sourced from reference TRBV28 and TRBJ2-2, is DVKVTQSSRYLVKRTGEKVFLECVQDMDHENMFWYRQDPGLGLRLIYFSYDVKMKEKGDIPEGYSVSREKKERFSLILESASTNQTSMYLCASSSLTLNTGELFFGEGSRLTVL.

The J gene is TRBJ1-4, the V gene TRBV7-2; perhaps TRBD1 as D (5 bases). Per germline, CDR1 SGHTA and CDR2 FQGNSA. V was cut by 5 bases and J by 5 bases, with 24 bases left in between. The CDR3 has 18 amino acids. For the CDR3, the DNA is TGTGCCAGCAGCCACGGGTTGGTCGGTGGGGGGATAAATGAAAAACTGTTTTTT. Translated: CASSHGLVGGGINEKLFF.

This CDR3 is CASSLAGVAEAFF. Here the CDR3 DNA reads TGTGCCAGCAGCTTGGCCGGGGTAGCTGAAGCTTTCTTT. The gene calls are TRBV5-5 and TRBJ1-1; D call uncertain. From germline, CDR1 is SGHKS and CDR2 YYEKEE (reference sequence). The CDR3 has 13 amino acids. V lost 0 bases and J 6 bases, leaving 9 bases between the germline ends.

This clone came up a few times. The rearrangement uses TRBV27 and TRBJ2-7, with 12 bases identical to TRBD2. CDR1 is MNHEY and CDR2 is SMNVEV in the germline V gene (reference sequence). V was clipped by 3 bases and J by 2 bases; unmatched bases: 5. CDR3 length equals 16 residues. This CDR3 reads CASSFWASGGAYEQYF. The CDR3 nucleotides are TGTGCCAGCAGTTTCTGGGCTAGCGGGGGGGCCTACGAGCAGTACTTC.

V usage is TRBV7-2 and J usage is TRBJ1-5; D not resolved. This CDR3 spans 13 amino acids. Per the germline V gene, CDR1 is SGHTA and CDR2 is FQGNSA. The germline V and J ends were trimmed by 1 base and 3 bases, with 4 bases remaining between them. CDR3 DNA: TGTGCCAGCAGCTTAGGAGACAATCAGCCCCAGCATTTT. Its protein product is CASSLGDNQPQHF.

The chain employs TRBV29-1 and TRBJ2-1, with TRBD2 identical over 9 bases. This CDR3 is 17 amino acids long. CDR1 is SQVTM and CDR2 is ANQGSEA in the germline V gene. V was clipped by 0 bases and J by 4 bases; unmatched bases: 10. DNA for the CDR3: TGCAGCGTTGAAGATCCTGCTAGCGGGGACCATTACAATGAGCAGTTCTTC. It codes for CSVEDPASGDHYNEQFF.

The V and J genes are TRBV6-6 and TRBJ2-2, with D unresolved. The germline gives CDR1 MNHNY, CDR2 SVGAGI (reference sequence). The CDR3 covers 13 residues. Trimming pared 8 bases from V and 5 bases from J, leaving 12 bases between. For the CDR3, the DNA is TGTGCCAGCTGCAAACTCGCAACCGGGGAGCTGTTTTTT. It is translated as CASCKLATGELFF.

The V and J genes are TRBV19 and TRBJ1-2, with TRBD1 matching over 8 bases. From germline, CDR1 is LNHDA and CDR2 SQIVND (reference sequence). The V and J ends lost 3 bases and 7 bases, in that order; junction bases with no gene match: 7. The CDR3 is made up of 14 amino acids. CDR3 sequence: CASSIPGGRFGYTF. CDR3 in DNA: TGTGCCAGTAGTATCCCAGGGGGCCGTTTTGGCTACACCTTC.

CDR3 DNA: TGTGCCAGCAATCCCCCCGGGAGGTACCCTGGAAACACCATATATTTT. Translating it yields CASNPPGRYPGNTIYF. The chain combines TRBV6-6 with TRBJ1-3; D remains ambiguous. The CDR3 is made up of 16 amino acids. The V gene lost 7 bases and the J gene lost 2 bases, with 18 bases spanning the gap. CDR1 is MNHNY and CDR2 is SVGAGI in the germline V gene (reference sequence).

The chain links TRBV5-4 to TRBJ1-2; D is unresolved. In germline, CDR1 is SGHNT, CDR2 YYREEE (reference sequence). The V end was cut by 0 bases, the J end by 3 bases, with 6 bases between. CDR3 length: 13 amino acids. The CDR3 DNA follows: TGTGCCAGCAGCTTGGCTTCGGACTATGGCTACACCTTC. It yields the protein CASSLASDYGYTF.

The chain has TRBV7-6 and TRBJ2-5, with 7 bases matching TRBD1. This CDR3 has 17 amino acids. The V segment lost 4 bases and the J segment 2 bases; nucleotides outside the gene matches: 13. The germline V gene has CDR1 SGHVS and CDR2 FNYEAQ. The chain's CDR3 is CASSSLPRQGFQETQYF. The CDR3 nucleotides are TGTGCCAGCAGCTCATTGCCGAGACAGGGATTTCAAGAGACCCAGTACTTC.

The CDR3 spells CASSGHYSNQPQHF. The CDR3 DNA reads as TGTGCCAGCAGTGGGCATTATAGCAATCAGCCCCAGCATTTT. This rearrangement joins TRBV6-1 to TRBJ1-5; no definite D call. The CDR3 has 14 amino acids. Trimming shortened V by 4 bases and J by 0 bases, and 7 bases separated the two germline ends. The germline V gene encodes CDR1 MNHNS and CDR2 SASEGT.

This clone was seen only a few times. Germline is not matched at one junction end, which may reflect a read error. The chain couples TRBV5-4 to TRBJ1-1, with TRBD1 as a possible D gene (6 bases). This CDR3 comprises 13 residues. Germline lookup yields CDR1 SGHNT and CDR2 YYREEE (reference sequence). In DNA, the CDR3 is TGTGCCAGCAGATTGGGGACATTAGATGAAGCTTTCTTT. This encodes CASRLGTLDEAFF.

V is TRBV5-4 and J is TRBJ2-1; 10 nucleotides align to TRBD1. J was trimmed by 6 bases and V by 4 bases; bases with no gene match: 10. The CDR3 has 16 amino acids. Germline-derived CDR1 and CDR2 are SGHNT and YYREEE (reference sequence). The CDR3 is CASSLGQGSLINEQFF. CDR3 nucleotide sequence: TGTGCCAGCAGCCTGGGACAGGGGTCTCTAATCAATGAGCAGTTCTTC.

This clone was seen only a few times. The rearrangement joins TRBV19 to TRBJ2-3; D is possibly TRBD2 (6 bases). Between the trimmed V and J ends, which lost 6 bases and 1 base, there was a span of 11 bases. CDR3 length: 14 residues. Germline V gene sequence: CDR1 LNHDA, CDR2 SQIVND (reference sequence). CDR3 amino acids: CASRRTTRTDTQYF. For the CDR3, the DNA is TGTGCCAGTAGACGGACTACACGCACAGATACGCAGTATTTT. Full variable domain (missing parts from reference TRBV19 and TRBJ2-3): DGGITQSPKYLFRKEGQNVTLSCEQNLNHDAMYWYRQDPGQGLRLIYYSQIVNDFQKGDIAEGYSVSREKKESFPLTVTSAQKNPTAFYLCASRRTTRTDTQYFGPGTRLTVL.